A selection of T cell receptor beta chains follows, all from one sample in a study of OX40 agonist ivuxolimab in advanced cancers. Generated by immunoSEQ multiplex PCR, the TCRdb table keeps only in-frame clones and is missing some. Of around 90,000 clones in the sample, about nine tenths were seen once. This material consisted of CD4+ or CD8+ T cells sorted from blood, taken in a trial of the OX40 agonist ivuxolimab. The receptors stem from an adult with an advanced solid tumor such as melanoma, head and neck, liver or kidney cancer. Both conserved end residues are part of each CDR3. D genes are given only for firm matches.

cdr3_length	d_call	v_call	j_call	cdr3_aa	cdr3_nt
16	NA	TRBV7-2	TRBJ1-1	CASSWGSPAMNTEAFF	TGTGCCAGCAGCTGGGGTAGCCCCGCAATGAACACTGAAGCTTTCTTT
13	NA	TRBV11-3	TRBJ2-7	CASSALVTTEQYF	TGTGCCAGCAGCGCCCTAGTGACGACCGAGCAGTACTTC
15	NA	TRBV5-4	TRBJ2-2	CASSGDSQNTGELFF	TGTGCCAGCAGCGGGGACTCACAGAACACCGGGGAGCTGTTTTTT
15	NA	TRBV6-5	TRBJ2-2	CASSGQLQGTGELFF	TGTGCCAGCAGTGGCCAACTACAGGGTACGGGGGAGCTGTTTTTT
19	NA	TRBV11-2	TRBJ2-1	CASSLAGGSRNKASNEQFF	TGTGCCAGCAGCTTAGCGGGCGGTAGCAGGAACAAGGCTTCCAATGAGCAGTTCTTC
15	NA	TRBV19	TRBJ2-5	CASSIPTGRYETQYF	TGTGCCAGTAGTATCCCGACAGGGAGGTACGAGACCCAGTACTTC
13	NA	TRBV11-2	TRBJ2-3	CASSSELADPGYF	TGTGCCAGCAGCTCCGAATTAGCGGACCCTGGGTATTTT
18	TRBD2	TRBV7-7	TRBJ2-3	CASSLRRSGGSSTDTQYF	TGTGCCAGCAGCTTACGGAGGAGCGGGGGATCTAGCACAGATACGCAGTATTTT
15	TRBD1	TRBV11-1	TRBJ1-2	CASSPQLDRINGYTF	TGTGCCAGCAGCCCGCAACTGGACAGGATAAATGGCTACACCTTC
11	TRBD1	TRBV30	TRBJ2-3	CAWADRQTQYF	TGTGCCTGGGCGGACAGGCAAACGCAGTATTTT